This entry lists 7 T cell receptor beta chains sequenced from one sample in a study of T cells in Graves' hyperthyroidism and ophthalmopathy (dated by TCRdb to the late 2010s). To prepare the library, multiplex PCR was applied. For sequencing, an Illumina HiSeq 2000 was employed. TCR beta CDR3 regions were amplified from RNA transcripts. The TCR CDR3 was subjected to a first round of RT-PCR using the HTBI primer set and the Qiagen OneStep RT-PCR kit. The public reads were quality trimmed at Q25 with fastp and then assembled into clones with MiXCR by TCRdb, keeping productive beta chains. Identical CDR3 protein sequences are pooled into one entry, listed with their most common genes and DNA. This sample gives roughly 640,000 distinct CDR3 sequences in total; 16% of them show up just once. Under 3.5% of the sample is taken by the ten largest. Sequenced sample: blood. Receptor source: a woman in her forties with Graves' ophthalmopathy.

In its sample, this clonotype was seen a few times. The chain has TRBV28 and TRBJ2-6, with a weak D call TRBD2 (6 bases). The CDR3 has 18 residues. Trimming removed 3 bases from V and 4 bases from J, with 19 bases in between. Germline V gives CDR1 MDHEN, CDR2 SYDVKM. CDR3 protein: CASSFRRGTSPGANVLTF. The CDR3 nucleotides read TGTGCCAGCAGTTTCCGGAGGGGTACATCTCCCGGGGCCAACGTCCTGACTTTC.

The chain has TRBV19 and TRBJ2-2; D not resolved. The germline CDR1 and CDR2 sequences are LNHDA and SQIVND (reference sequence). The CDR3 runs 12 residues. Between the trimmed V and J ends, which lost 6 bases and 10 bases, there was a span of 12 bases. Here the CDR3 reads CASSTYKVELFF. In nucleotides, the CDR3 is TGTGCCAGTAGCACCTATAAGGTGGAGCTGTTTTTT.

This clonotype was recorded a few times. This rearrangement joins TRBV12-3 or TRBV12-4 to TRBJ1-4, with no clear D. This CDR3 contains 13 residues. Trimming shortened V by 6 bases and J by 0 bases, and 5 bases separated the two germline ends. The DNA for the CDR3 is TGTGCCAGCAGACTGTCAACTAATGAAAAACTGTTTTTT. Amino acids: CASRLSTNEKLFF.

Written as DNA, the CDR3 is TGTGCCAGCCGGGACAGGCCAGATGAAAAACTGTTTTTT. It is translated as CASRDRPDEKLFF. The chain links TRBV6-1 to TRBJ1-4, with TRBD1 matching 8 bases. This CDR3 is 13 amino acids long. Looked up from germline, CDR1 is MNHNS and CDR2 is SASEGT. The J segment lost 6 bases and the V segment lost 8 bases, leaving 5 bases of the junction unmatched.

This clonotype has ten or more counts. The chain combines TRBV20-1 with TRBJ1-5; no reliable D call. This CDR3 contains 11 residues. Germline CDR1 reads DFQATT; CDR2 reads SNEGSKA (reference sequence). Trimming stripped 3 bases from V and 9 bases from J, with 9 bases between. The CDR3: CSASHLGPQHF. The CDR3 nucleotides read TGCAGTGCTAGTCACCTGGGGCCCCAGCATTTT.

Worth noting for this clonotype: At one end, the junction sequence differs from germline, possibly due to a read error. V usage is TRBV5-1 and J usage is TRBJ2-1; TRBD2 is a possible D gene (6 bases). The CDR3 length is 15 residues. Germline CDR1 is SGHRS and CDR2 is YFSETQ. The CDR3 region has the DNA TGCGCCAGCTCCCTCGCGGGGAGCTCCTACAATGGGCAGTTCTTC. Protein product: CASSLAGSSYNGQFF.

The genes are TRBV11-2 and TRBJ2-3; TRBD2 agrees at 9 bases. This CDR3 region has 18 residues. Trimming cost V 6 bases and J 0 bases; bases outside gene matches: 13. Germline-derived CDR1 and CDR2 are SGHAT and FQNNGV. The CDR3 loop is CASSERLAGVTSTDTQYF. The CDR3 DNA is TGTGCCAGCAGTGAACGGTTAGCGGGAGTCACTAGCACAGATACGCAGTATTTT.